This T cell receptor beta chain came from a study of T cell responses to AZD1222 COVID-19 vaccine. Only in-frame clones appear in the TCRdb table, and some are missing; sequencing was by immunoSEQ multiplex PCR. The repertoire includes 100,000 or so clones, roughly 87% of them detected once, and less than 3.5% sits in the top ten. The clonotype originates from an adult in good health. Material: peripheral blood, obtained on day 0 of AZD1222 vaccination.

For the CDR3, the DNA is TGTGCCAGCAGCCAGGGGATGACCGGGGAGCTGTTTTTT. Translation: CASSQGMTGELFF. The chain has TRBV3-1 (or the pseudogene TRBV3-2) and TRBJ2-2, with D hard to call. Trimming took 3 bases from V and 5 from J, leaving 7 bases between them. CDR3 length equals 13 residues. Germline V gene lookup returns CDR1 LGHDT and CDR2 YNNKEL (reference sequence).